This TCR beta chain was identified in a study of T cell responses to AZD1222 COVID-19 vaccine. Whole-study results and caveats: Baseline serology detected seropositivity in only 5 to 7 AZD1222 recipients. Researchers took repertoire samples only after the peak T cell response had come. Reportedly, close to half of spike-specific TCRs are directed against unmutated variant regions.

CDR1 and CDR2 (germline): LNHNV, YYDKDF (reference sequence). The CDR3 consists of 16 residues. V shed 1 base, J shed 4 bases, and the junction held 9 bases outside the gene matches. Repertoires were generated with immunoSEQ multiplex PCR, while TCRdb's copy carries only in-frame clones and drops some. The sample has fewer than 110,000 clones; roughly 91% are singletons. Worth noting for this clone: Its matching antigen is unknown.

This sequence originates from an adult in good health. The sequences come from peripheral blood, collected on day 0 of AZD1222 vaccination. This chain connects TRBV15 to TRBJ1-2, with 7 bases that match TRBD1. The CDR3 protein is CATSRGGGTAAYGYTF. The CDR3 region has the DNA TGTGCCACCAGCAGAGGGGGAGGGACAGCCGCCTATGGCTACACCTTC.